This TCR beta chain was recorded in a study of CD8+ T cells in alopecia areata. The study's findings and limits: Scalp sample sequencing also detects resident alphabeta T cells of normal skin. Clonality was higher in lesional than normal scalp, especially in alopecia totalis/universalis.

Using a FACSAria, the CD4+ and CD8+ T cells were sorted from the PBMCs. Investigators isolated RNA and reverse transcribed it into cDNA to act as the sequencing template. Sequencing was performed with immunoSEQ multiplex PCR; in TCRdb, only in-frame clones are kept and a portion is missing. The repertoire consists of 150,000 or so clones, with 55% to 65% occurring once and the leading ten covering under 5.5%. CDR3 length: 14 residues. CDR1 is SGHNT, CDR2 YYREEE, per germline (reference sequence). V was trimmed by 4 bases and J by 8 bases, leaving 16 bases between them. As for this clone: What it recognizes is unknown.

This chain links TRBV5-4 with TRBJ1-5; TRBD1 might be the D (5 bases). The clonotype originates from a human donor in good health. Sequenced sample: CD4+ T cells sorted from blood. The CDR3 DNA is TGTGCCAGCAGCCAGGTGCCGGGGGGGAAGCCCCAGCATTTT. The encoded protein is CASSQVPGGKPQHF.